Shown below are 4 T cell receptor beta chains from a single sample sequenced in a study of T cell responses to AZD1222 COVID-19 vaccine (dated by TCRdb to the early 2020s). The time point label of this sample denotes: baseline before first vaccination. Receptors were amplified or captured by the immunoSEQ multiplex PCR assay. The immuneACCESS repertoire file appears here via TCRdb, limited to in-frame rearrangements. These files lack a portion of the clones; in checked studies, under half of the deficit traces to unresolved V genes, and the cause of the others is not known. This sample has 130,000 to 150,000 clones in its table, and 80% to 95% of those were observed once. The ten largest clones take up approximately 1.7% of the sample. This sample comprised peripheral blood, obtained on day 0 of AZD1222 vaccination. The source of these receptors is an adult in good health.

The V call is TRBV24-1, the J call TRBJ1-5; D gene unclear. V lost 8 bases and J 0 bases, leaving 19 bases between the germline ends. The germline V gene has CDR1 KGHDR and CDR2 SFDVKD. The CDR3 is 17 residues long. The CDR3 coding sequence is TGTGCCACCATCCGGACGGCTCCAAATTATAGCAATCAGCCCCAGCATTTT. It yields the protein CATIRTAPNYSNQPQHF.

The gene calls are TRBV5-1 and TRBJ2-1, with D possibly being TRBD2 (5 bases). Germline V CDR1 and CDR2: SGHRS, YFSETQ. The length of the CDR3 is 13 residues. Trimming removed 0 bases from V and 6 bases from J, with 7 bases in between. In nucleotides, the CDR3 is TGCGCCAGCAGCTTGGGCACTAGCAATGAGCAGTTCTTC. It translates to CASSLGTSNEQFF.

This clone appeared once. The chain recombines TRBV10-3 with TRBJ1-5, with D tentatively TRBD1 (5 bases). Germline V lookup: CDR1 ENHRY, CDR2 SYGVKD. This CDR3 is 13 amino acids long. With 4 bases removed from V and 5 bases from J, the gap between germline ends came to 9 bases. The CDR3 sequence is CAISGGVDQPQHF. As DNA, the CDR3 is TGTGCCATCAGTGGAGGGGTTGATCAGCCCCAGCATTTT.

The CDR3 protein is CASTRLSVYGYTF. The CDR3 DNA reads TGTGCCAGCACCCGCTTGAGCGTCTATGGCTACACCTTC. The V call is TRBV5-6, the J call TRBJ1-2, with unresolved D. From germline, CDR1 is SGHDT and CDR2 YYEEEE. Between the trimmed V and J ends, which lost 6 bases and 4 bases, there was a span of 13 bases. This CDR3 has 13 amino acids.